Listed here are 11 T cell receptor beta chains from one sample, sequenced in a study of shared clonotypes between healthy human individuals. Clones were read by immunoSEQ multiplex PCR, and TCRdb kept only the in-frame ones, dropping some. The sample shows 550,000 to 850,000 clones, roughly 72% of them seen only once. Source material: memory CD4+ T cells sorted from blood. Subset in this sample: CD45RA-negative fraction. The receptors shown here come from a woman aged 30 to 39 in good health.

This clone has at least ten counts. CDR3 sequence (DNA): TGTGCCAGCAGTTCTCAGATAAACTATGGCTACACCTTC. Its protein is CASSSQINYGYTF. The rearrangement uses TRBV7-2 and TRBJ1-2; D not resolved. Germline assignment: CDR1 SGHTA and CDR2 FQGNSA. This CDR3 spans 13 amino acids. Trimming left V 6 bases short and J 2 bases short, with 10 bases between.

The V and J genes are TRBV7-9 and TRBJ2-7; tentative D call: TRBD1 (6 bases). CDR1 is SEHNR and CDR2 is FQNEAQ in the germline V gene (reference sequence). The CDR3 sequence is 14 residues long. Trimming removed 2 bases from V and 5 bases from J, with 13 bases in between. CDR3 protein: CASSLRGSRDEQYF. The CDR3, as DNA: TGTGCCAGCAGCTTAAGGGGGAGCAGGGACGAGCAGTACTTC.

V and J are TRBV7-9 and TRBJ2-5; 11 bases line up with TRBD1. The CDR3 has 15 amino acids. J lost 4 bases, V lost 5 bases, and 6 bases had no gene match. CDR1 is SEHNR, CDR2 FQNEAQ, per germline (reference sequence). In DNA, the CDR3 is TGTGCCAGCAGCCCCGGGACAGGGGGAGGAGAGACCCAGTACTTC. Amino acids: CASSPGTGGGETQYF.

The CDR3 DNA sequence: TGTGCCAGTCAAGAGGTCCGACAGGGGGCTCAGCCCCAGCATTTT. Translation gives CASQEVRQGAQPQHF. The chain employs TRBV19 and TRBJ1-5; 10 nucleotides match TRBD1. This CDR3 comprises 15 residues. J lost 6 bases, V lost 8 bases, and 10 bases had no gene match. The germline V gene has CDR1 LNHDA and CDR2 SQIVND (reference sequence).

In regard to this clone: A much more abundant neighbour one base away suggests this may be a read error. The same CDR3 can be traced to other DNA sequences in this sample. The DNA of the CDR3 is TGTGCCAGTAGTAAACCGGGACAGGGGACAGATACGCAGTATTTT. Amino acids: CASSKPGQGTDTQYF. The V gene is TRBV19, the J gene TRBJ2-3; 10 bases map to TRBD1. The CDR3 runs 15 residues. The V and J ends lost 4 bases and 3 bases, in that order; junction bases with no gene match: 4. The germline CDR1 and CDR2 sequences are LNHDA and SQIVND (reference sequence).

This chain uses TRBV11-2 with TRBJ2-1; 8 bases are shared with TRBD2. CDR3 length: 13 amino acids. Unmatched junction bases numbered 9, after V lost 8 bases and J lost 9 bases. Germline V gene data show CDR1 as SGHAT and CDR2 as FQNNGV. CDR3: CASGGRRVGEQFF. CDR3 nucleotides: TGTGCCAGCGGCGGGAGGAGGGTGGGTGAGCAGTTCTTC.

This clone was detected a few times. The sample has other DNA sequences that encode this CDR3 too. The chain carries TRBV5-1 and TRBJ2-7; D may be TRBD1 (7 bases). CDR1 is SGHRS, CDR2 YFSETQ, per germline. V was cut by 4 bases and J by 1 base, with 15 bases left in between. This CDR3 spans 15 amino acids. The CDR3 loop reads CASSPGDRDSYEQYF. CDR3 nucleotide sequence: TGCGCCAGCAGCCCGGGGGACAGAGATTCCTACGAGCAGTACTTC.

The chain has TRBV6-9 and TRBJ2-3; D call uncertain. The germline V gene encodes CDR1 MNHGY and CDR2 SVAAGI. Trimming took off 7 bases at V and 6 bases at J, with 5 bases between the two ends. This CDR3 comprises 10 residues. CDR3 sequence (DNA): TGTGCCAGCAAACGGGATACGCAGTATTTT. Amino acids: CASKRDTQYF.

This clone was picked up a small number of times. This chain links TRBV7-7 with TRBJ2-2; D may correspond to TRBD1 or TRBD2 (6 bases each). Trimming took off 6 bases at V and 4 bases at J, with 15 bases between the two ends. This CDR3 contains 15 residues. Germline-derived CDR1 and CDR2 are SSHAT and FNYEAQ (reference sequence). The CDR3 bases are TGTGCCAGCAGTCCGGGGGCGGGACTCACCGGGGAGCTGTTTTTT. Residues: CASSPGAGLTGELFF.

Note on this clone: This sequence is one base from a far larger clone and is likely a read error. Other DNA sequences within the sample encode an identical CDR3. The chain has TRBV15 and TRBJ1-2, with D perhaps TRBD1 (5 bases). CDR1 is LNHNV, CDR2 YYDKDF, per germline (reference sequence). The CDR3 length is 14 residues. CDR3 nucleotide sequence: TGTGCCACCAGCAGTTATGCAGGGTCGGATGGCTATACCTTC. This encodes CATSSYAGSDGYTF.

The chain uses TRBV5-5 and TRBJ1-4; D is uncertain. Trimming took off 4 bases at V and 8 bases at J, with 15 bases between the two ends. CDR3 length: 14 amino acids. Germline CDR1 SGHKS, CDR2 YYEKEE (reference sequence). CDR3 region: CASSITVVREKLFF. The CDR3 nucleotides read TGTGCCAGCAGCATCACGGTAGTTCGAGAAAAACTGTTTTTT.